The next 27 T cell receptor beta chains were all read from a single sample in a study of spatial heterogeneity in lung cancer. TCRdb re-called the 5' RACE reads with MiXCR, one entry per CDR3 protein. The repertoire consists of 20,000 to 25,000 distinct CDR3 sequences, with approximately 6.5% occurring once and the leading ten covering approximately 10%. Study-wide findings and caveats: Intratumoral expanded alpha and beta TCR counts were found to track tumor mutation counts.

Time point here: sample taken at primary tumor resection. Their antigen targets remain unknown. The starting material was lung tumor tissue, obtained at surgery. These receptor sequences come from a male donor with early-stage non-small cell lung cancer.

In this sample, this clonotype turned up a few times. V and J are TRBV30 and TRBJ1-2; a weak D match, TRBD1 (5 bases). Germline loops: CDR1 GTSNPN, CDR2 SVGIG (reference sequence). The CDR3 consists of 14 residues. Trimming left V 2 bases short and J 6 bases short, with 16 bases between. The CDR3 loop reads CAWSTLGRVNGYTF. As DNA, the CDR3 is TGTGCCTGGAGTACGCTCGGCAGGGTCAATGGCTACACCTTC.

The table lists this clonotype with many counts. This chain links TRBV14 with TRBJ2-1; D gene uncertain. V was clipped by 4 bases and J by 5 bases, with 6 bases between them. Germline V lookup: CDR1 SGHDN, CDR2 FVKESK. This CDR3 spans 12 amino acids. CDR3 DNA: TGTGCCAGCAGCCGGGCAGACAATGAGCAGTTCTTC. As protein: CASSRADNEQFF.

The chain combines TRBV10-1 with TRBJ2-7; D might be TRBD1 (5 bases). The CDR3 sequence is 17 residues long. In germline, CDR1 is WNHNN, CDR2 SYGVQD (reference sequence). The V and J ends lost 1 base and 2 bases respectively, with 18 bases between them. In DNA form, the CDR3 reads TGCGCCAGCAGTGAGTTTAGGAGTCGAAAGGGGCCCTACGAGCAGTACTTC. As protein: CASSEFRSRKGPYEQYF.

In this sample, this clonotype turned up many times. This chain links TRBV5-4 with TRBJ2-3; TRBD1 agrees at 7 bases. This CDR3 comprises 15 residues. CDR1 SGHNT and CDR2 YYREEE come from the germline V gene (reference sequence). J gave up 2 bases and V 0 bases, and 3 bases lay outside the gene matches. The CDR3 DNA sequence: TGTGCCAGCAGCTTGGGGACAGGACTCACAGATACGCAGTATTTT. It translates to CASSLGTGLTDTQYF.

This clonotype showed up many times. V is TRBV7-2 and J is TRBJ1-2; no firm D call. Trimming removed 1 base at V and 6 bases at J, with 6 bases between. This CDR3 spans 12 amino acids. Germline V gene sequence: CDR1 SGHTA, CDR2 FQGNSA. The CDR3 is CASSLGPDGYTF. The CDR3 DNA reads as TGTGCCAGCAGCTTAGGCCCGGATGGCTACACCTTC.

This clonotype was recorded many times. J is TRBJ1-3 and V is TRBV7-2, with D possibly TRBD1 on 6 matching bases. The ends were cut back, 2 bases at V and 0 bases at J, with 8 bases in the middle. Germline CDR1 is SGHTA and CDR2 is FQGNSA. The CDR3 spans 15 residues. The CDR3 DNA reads TGTGCCAGCAGCTTAAGGGGGAGCTCTGGAAACACCATATATTTT. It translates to CASSLRGSSGNTIYF.

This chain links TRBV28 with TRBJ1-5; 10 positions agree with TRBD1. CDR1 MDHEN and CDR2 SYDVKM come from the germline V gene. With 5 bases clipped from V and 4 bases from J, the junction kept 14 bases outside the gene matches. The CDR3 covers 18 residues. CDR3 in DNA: TGTGCCAGCAGTCAGACAGGGGGCATACCGGTAGGGAATCAGCCCCAGCATTTT. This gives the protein CASSQTGGIPVGNQPQHF. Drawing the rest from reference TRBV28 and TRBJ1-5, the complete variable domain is DVKVTQSSRYLVKRTGEKVFLECVQDMDHENMFWYRQDPGLGLRLIYFSYDVKMKEKGDIPEGYSVSREKKERFSLILESASTNQTSMYLCASSQTGGIPVGNQPQHFGDGTRLSIL.

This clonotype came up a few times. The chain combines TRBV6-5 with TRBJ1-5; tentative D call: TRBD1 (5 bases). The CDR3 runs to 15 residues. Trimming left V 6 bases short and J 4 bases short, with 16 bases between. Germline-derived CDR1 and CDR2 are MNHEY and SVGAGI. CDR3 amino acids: CASRPGTRRNQPQHF. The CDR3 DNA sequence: TGTGCCAGCAGGCCCGGGACCCGAAGGAATCAGCCCCAGCATTTT.

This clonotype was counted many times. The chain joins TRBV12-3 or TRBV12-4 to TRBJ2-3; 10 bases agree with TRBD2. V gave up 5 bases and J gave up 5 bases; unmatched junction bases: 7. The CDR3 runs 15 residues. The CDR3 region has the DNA TGTGCCAGCAGTGGGAGCGGGGGGGCCGGAGATACGCAGTATTTT. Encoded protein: CASSGSGGAGDTQYF.

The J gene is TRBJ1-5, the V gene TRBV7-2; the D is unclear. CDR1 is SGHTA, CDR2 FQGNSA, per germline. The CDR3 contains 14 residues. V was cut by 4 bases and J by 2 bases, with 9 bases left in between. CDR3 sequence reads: CASSSSVGNQPQHF. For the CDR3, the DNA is TGTGCCAGCAGCTCGAGTGTTGGCAATCAGCCCCAGCATTTT. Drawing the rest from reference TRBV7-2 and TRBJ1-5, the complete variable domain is GAGVSQSPSNKVTEKGKDVELRCDPISGHTALYWYRQSLGQGLEFLIYFQGNSAPDKSGLPSDRFSAERTGGSVSTLTIQRTQQEDSAVYLCASSSSVGNQPQHFGDGTRLSIL.

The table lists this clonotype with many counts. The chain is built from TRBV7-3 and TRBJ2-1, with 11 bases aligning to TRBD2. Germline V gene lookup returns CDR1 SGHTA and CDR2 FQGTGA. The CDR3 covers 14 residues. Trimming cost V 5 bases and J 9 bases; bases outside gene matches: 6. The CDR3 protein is CASSPSGRFGEQFF. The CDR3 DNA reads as TGTGCCAGCAGCCCTAGCGGGAGGTTCGGTGAGCAGTTCTTC. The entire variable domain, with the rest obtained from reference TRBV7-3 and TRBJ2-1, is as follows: GAGVSQTPSNKVTEKGKYVELRCDPISGHTALYWYRQSLGQGPEFLIYFQGTGAADDSGLPNDRFFAVRPEGSVSTLKIQRTERGDSAVYLCASSPSGRFGEQFFGPGTRLTVL.

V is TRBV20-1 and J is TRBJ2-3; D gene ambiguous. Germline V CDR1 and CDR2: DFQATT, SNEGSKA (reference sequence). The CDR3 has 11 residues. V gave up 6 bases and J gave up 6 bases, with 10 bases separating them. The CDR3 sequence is CSAPNWDTQYF. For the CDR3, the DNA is TGCAGTGCGCCTAACTGGGATACGCAGTATTTT.

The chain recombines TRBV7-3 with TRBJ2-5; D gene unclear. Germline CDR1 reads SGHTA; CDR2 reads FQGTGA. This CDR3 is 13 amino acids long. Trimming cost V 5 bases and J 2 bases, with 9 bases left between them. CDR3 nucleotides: TGTGCCAGCAGCAGGGCGTCACAAGAGACCCAGTACTTC. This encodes CASSRASQETQYF.

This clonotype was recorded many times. Written as DNA, the CDR3 is TGTGCCAGCAGTGAATTGCGGGAAAACACTGAAGCTTTCTTT. This gives the protein CASSELRENTEAFF. The chain links TRBV6-1 to TRBJ1-1; D gene ambiguous. From germline, CDR1 is MNHNS and CDR2 SASEGT. Trimming stripped 2 bases from V and 2 bases from J, with 9 bases between. The CDR3 spans 14 residues.

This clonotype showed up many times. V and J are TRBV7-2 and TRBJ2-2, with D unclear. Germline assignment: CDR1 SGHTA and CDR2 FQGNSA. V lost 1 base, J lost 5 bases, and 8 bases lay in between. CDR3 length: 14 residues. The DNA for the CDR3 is TGTGCCAGCAGCTTAGTGAGTTTGACCGGGGAGCTGTTTTTT. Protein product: CASSLVSLTGELFF.

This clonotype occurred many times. The CDR3 DNA follows: TGTGCCAGCAGCGCGCACCCCTTCCAGCTAGAAGCTTTCTTT. Its translation is CASSAHPFQLEAFF. The chain uses TRBV7-9 and TRBJ1-1, with D unclear. This CDR3 contains 14 residues. Germline CDR1 and CDR2: SEHNR and FQNEAQ (reference sequence). V was cut by 5 bases and J by 8 bases, with 18 bases left in between. Full variable domain (remainder filled in from reference TRBV7-9 and TRBJ1-1): DTGVSQNPRHKITKRGQNVTFRCDPISEHNRLYWYRQTLGQGPEFLTYFQNEAQLEKSRLLSDRFSAERPKGSFSTLEIQRTEQGDSAMYLCASSAHPFQLEAFFGQGTRLTVV.

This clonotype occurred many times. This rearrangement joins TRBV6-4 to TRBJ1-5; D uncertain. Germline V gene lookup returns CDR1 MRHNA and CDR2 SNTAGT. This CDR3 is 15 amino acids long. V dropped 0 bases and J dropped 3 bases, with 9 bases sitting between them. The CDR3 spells CASSDSKGSNQPQHF. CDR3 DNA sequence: TGTGCCAGCAGTGACTCGAAAGGGTCCAATCAGCCCCAGCATTTT.

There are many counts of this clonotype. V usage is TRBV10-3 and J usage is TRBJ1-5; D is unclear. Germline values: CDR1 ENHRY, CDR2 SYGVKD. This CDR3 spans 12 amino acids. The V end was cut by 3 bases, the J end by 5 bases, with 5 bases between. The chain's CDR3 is CAISDGHQPQHF. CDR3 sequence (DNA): TGTGCCATCAGTGATGGCCATCAGCCCCAGCATTTT.

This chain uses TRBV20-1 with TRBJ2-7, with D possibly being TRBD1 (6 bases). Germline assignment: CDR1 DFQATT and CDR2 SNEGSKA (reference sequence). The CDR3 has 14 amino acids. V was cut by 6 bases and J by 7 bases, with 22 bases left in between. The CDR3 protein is CSARQVGMFEEQYF. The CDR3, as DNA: TGCAGTGCAAGACAGGTTGGGATGTTTGAAGAGCAGTACTTC.

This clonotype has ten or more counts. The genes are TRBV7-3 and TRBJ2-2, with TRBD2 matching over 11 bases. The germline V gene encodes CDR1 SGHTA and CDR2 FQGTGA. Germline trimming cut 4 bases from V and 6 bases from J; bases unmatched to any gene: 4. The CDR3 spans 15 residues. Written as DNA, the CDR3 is TGTGCCAGCAGCTCCCAGGGACTAGCGGCCGGGGAGCTGTTTTTT. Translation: CASSSQGLAAGELFF.

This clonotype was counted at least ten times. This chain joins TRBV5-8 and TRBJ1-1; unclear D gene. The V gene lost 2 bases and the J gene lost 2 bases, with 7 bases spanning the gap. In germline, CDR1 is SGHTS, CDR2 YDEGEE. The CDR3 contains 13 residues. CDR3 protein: CASSFGPNTEAFF. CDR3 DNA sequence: TGTGCCAGCAGCTTCGGGCCAAACACTGAAGCTTTCTTT.

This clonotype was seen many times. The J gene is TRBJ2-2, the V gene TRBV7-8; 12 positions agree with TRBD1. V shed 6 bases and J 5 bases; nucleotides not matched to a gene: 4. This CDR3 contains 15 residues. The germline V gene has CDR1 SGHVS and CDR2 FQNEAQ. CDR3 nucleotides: TGTGCCAGCAGACCGGGACAGGGGGCGACCGGGGAGCTGTTTTTT. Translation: CASRPGQGATGELFF.

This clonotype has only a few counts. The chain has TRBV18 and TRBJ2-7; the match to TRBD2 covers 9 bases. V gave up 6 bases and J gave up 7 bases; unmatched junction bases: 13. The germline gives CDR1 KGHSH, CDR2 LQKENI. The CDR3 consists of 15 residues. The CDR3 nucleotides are TGTGCCAGCTCCCCCTACGCTAGCGGGGCAAGGGAGCAGTACTTC. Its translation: CASSPYASGAREQYF.

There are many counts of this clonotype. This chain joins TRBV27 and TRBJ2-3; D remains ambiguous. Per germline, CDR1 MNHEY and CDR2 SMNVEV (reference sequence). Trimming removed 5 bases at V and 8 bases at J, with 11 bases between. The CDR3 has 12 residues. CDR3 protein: CASSRPLSTQYF. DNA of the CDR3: TGTGCCAGCAGTCGCCCGCTCAGTACGCAGTATTTT.

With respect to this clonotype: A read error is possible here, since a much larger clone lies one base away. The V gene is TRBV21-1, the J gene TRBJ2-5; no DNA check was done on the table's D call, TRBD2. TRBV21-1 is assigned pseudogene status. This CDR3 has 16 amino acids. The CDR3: CASSKDSGTSQETQNF. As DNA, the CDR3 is TGTGCCAGCAGCAAAGATAGCGGAACCTCCCAAGAGACCCAGAACTTC.

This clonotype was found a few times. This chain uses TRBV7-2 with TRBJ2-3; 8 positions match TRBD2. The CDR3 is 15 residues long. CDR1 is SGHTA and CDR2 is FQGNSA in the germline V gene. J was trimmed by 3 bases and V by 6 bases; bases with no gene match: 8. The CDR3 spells CASRPPGLGTDTQYF. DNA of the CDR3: TGTGCCAGCAGGCCCCCGGGACTAGGTACAGATACGCAGTATTTT.

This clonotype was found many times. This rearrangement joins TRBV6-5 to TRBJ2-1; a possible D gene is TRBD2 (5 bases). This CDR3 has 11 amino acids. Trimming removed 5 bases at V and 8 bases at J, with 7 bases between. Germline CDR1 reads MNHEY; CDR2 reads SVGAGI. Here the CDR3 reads CASSRDYEQFF. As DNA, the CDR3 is TGTGCCAGCAGTCGGGATTATGAGCAGTTCTTC.